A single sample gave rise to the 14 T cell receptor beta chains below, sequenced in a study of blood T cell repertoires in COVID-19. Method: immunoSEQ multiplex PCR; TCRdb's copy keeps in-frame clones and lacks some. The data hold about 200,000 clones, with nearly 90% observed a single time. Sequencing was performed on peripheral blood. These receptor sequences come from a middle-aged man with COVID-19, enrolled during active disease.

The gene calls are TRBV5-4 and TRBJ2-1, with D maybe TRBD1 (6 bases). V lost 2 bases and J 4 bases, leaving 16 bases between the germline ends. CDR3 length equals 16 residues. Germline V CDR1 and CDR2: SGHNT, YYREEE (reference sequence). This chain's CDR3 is CASSFPGQRGYNEQFF. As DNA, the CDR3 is TGTGCCAGCAGCTTCCCCGGACAGCGAGGTTACAATGAGCAGTTCTTC.

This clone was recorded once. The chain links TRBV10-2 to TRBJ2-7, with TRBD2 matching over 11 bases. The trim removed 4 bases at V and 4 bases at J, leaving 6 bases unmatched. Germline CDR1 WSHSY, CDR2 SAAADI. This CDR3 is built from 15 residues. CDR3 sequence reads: CASSGPGLADYEQYF. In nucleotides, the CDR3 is TGCGCCAGCAGTGGCCCGGGACTAGCGGATTACGAGCAGTACTTC.

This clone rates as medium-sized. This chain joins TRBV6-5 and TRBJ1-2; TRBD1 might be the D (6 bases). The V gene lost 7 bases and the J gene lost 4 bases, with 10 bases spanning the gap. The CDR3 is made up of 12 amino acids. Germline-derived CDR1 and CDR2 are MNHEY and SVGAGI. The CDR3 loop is CASTQGFYGYTF. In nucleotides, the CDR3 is TGTGCCAGCACCCAGGGGTTCTATGGCTACACCTTC.

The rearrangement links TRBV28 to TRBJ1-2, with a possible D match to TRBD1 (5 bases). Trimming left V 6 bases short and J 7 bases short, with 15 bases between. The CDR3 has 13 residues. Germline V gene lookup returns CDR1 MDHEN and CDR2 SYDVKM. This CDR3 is CASSPVGAFGYTF. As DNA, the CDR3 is TGTGCCAGCAGCCCTGTAGGGGCATTTGGCTACACCTTC.

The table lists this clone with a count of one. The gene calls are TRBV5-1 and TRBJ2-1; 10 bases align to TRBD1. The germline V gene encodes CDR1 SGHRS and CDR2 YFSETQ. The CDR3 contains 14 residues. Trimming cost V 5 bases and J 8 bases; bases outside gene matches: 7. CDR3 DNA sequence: TGCGCCAGCAGACTGACAGGGGGCATCGATGAGCAGTTCTTC. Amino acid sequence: CASRLTGGIDEQFF.

CDR3: CAWSQPGLGMADTQYF. CDR3 DNA sequence: TGTGCCTGGAGTCAGCCGGGACTAGGGATGGCAGATACGCAGTATTTT. The chain is built from TRBV30 and TRBJ2-3; 8 bases match TRBD2. The CDR3 has 16 residues. From germline, CDR1 is GTSNPN and CDR2 SVGIG (reference sequence). The trim removed 2 bases at V and 4 bases at J, leaving 11 bases unmatched. The variable domain in full, with the rest retrieved from reference TRBV30 and TRBJ2-3, is SQTIHQWPATLVQPVGSPLSLECTVEGTSNPNLYWYRQAAGRGLQLLFYSVGIGQISSEVPQNLSASRPQDRQFILSSKKLLLSDSGFYLCAWSQPGLGMADTQYFGPGTRLTVL.

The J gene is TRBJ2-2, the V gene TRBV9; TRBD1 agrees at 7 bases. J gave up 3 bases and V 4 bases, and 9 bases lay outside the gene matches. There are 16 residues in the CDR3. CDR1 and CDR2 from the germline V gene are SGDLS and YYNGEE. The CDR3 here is CASSPGPGTDTGELFF. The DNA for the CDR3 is TGTGCCAGCAGCCCCGGTCCCGGGACAGACACCGGGGAGCTGTTTTTT. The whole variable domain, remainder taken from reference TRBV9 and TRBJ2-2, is DSGVTQTPKHLITATGQRVTLRCSPRSGDLSVYWYQQSLDQGLQFLIQYYNGEERAKGNILERFSAQQFPDLHSELNLSSLELGDSALYFCASSPGPGTDTGELFFGEGSRLTVL.

The CDR3 loop is CASSPPVVETQYF. The CDR3 DNA sequence: TGTGCCAGCAGTCCCCCGGTCGTGGAGACCCAGTACTTC. The V call is TRBV6-5, the J call TRBJ2-5; D gene uncertain. With 5 bases removed from V and 5 bases from J, the gap between germline ends came to 12 bases. The CDR3 is made up of 13 amino acids. CDR1 is MNHEY and CDR2 is SVGAGI in the germline V gene.

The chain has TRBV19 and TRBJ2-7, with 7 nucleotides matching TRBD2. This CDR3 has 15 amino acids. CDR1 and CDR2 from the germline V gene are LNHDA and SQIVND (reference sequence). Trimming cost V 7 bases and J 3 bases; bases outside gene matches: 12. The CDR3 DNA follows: TGTGCCAGTATGGCGGGGCCCGGGACTATCTACGAGCAGTACTTC. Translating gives CASMAGPGTIYEQYF. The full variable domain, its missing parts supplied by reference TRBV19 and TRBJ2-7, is DGGITQSPKYLFRKEGQNVTLSCEQNLNHDAMYWYRQDPGQGLRLIYYSQIVNDFQKGDIAEGYSVSREKKESFPLTVTSAQKNPTAFYLCASMAGPGTIYEQYFGPGTRLTVT.

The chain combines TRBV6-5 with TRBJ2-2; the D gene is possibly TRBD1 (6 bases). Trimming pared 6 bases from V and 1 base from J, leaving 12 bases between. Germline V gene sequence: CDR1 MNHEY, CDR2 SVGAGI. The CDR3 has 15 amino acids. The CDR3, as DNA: TGTGCCAGCAGCCGCCTGGGACAGAACACCGGGGAGCTGTTTTTT. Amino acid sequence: CASSRLGQNTGELFF.

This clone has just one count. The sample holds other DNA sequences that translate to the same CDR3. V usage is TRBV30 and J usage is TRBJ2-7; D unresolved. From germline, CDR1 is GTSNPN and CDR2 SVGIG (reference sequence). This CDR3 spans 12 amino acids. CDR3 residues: CASHPGGYEQYF. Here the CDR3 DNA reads TGTGCTTCCCACCCCGGCGGCTACGAGCAGTACTTC.

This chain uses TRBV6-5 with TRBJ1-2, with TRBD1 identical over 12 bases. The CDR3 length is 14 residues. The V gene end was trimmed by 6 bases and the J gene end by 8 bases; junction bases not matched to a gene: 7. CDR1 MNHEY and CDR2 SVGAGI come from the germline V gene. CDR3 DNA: TGTGCCAGCAGCTCGGGACAGGGGGCCTCCGGCTACACCTTC. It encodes CASSSGQGASGYTF.

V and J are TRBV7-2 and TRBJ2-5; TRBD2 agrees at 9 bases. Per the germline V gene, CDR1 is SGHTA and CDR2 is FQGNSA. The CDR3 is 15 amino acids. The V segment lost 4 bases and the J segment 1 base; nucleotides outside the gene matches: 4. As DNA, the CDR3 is TGTGCCAGCAGCTCAGCTAGCGGGGCCCAAGAGACCCAGTACTTC. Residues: CASSSASGAQETQYF.

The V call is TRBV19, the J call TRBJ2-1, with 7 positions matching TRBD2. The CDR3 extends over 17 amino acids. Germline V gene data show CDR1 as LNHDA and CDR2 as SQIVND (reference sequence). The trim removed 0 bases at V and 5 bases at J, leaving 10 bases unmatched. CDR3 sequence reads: CASSIDLRGVRDNEQFF. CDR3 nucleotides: TGTGCCAGTAGTATAGATCTACGGGGGGTCAGGGACAATGAGCAGTTCTTC.